This TCR beta chain derives from a study of human T cells and chemical hapten exposure. Study-level background: Patch tests of 0.01% DPC on the upper back were read at 6 days.

The time point here: pre-sensitization, week 0. Treatment described: therapeutic diphenylcyclopropenone sensitization with weekly scalp DPC. This clonotype came up many times. Germline V lookup: CDR1 SEHNR, CDR2 FQNEAQ (reference sequence). Trimming took off 8 bases at V and 8 bases at J, with 12 bases between the two ends. This CDR3 contains 11 residues. TCRdb reprocessed the RACE reads via MiXCR and lists one record per CDR3 protein. Here the sample spans around 57,000 distinct CDR3 sequences, approximately 10% being singletons. The material sequenced was whole blood, taken in connection with sensitization to the hapten diphenylcyclopropenone (DPC). V gene TRBV7-9 combines with J gene TRBJ1-1, with D hard to call. The sequence was collected from a woman between 35 and 50 years old with alopecia areata. Some clones in this sample may be carry-over from other donors' samples. The CDR3: CASADSREAFF. The CDR3 nucleotides are TGTGCCAGCGCAGATAGCAGGGAAGCTTTCTTT.